This T cell receptor (beta chain) comes out of a study of cytomegalovirus exposure and HLA in healthy donors. There are 18 residues in the CDR3. Per the germline V gene, CDR1 is MGHRA and CDR2 is YSYEKL. V lost 1 base and J lost 4; bases outside the gene matches: 13. PCR used 60 Vbeta primers and 13 Jbeta primers. Only in-frame clones appear in the TCRdb table, and some are missing; sequencing was by immunoSEQ multiplex PCR. The sample has about 70,000 clones, 86% seen once; the top ten hold roughly 2%. The table lists this clone with a count of one. The receptor comes from a woman in her twenties or thirties in good health and CMV-seronegative. The chain links TRBV4-1 to TRBJ2-4; TRBD2 aligns across 7 bases. Input material: PBMCs. The CDR3: CASSQGLAGGPTKNIQYF. In DNA form, the CDR3 reads TGCGCCAGCAGCCAAGGACTAGCAGGAGGCCCCACTAAAAACATTCAGTACTTC.